Listed here is a single TCR beta chain. Its antigen is unknown. With V trimmed by 4 bases and J by 6 bases, 3 bases remained unmatched. The CDR3 consists of 13 residues. Germline values: CDR1 SEHNR, CDR2 FQNEAQ (reference sequence). TCRdb's copy holds only in-frame clones and misses some; the assay was immunoSEQ multiplex PCR. Among about 70,000 clones listed, roughly 88% were seen once. The sample is drawn from a study of OX40 agonist ivuxolimab in advanced cancers. Overall study context: Treatment received earlier with anti-PD-1, anti-PD-L1 or anti-CTLA-4 agents was allowed, and approximately 40% had some. Findings of the study overall: There was clonal expansion of CD4+ and CD8+ blood T cells by week 6 at 0.1 to 3.0 mg/kg.

This specimen consisted of CD4+ or CD8+ T cells sorted from blood, obtained in a trial of the OX40 agonist ivuxolimab. The chain employs TRBV7-9 and TRBJ2-7; 10 positions match TRBD2. This receptor was obtained from an adult with an advanced solid tumor such as melanoma, head and neck, liver or kidney cancer. Written as DNA, the CDR3 is TGTGCCAGCAGCTCGGGACTAGCGTCCGAGCAGTACTTC. Translating gives CASSSGLASEQYF.